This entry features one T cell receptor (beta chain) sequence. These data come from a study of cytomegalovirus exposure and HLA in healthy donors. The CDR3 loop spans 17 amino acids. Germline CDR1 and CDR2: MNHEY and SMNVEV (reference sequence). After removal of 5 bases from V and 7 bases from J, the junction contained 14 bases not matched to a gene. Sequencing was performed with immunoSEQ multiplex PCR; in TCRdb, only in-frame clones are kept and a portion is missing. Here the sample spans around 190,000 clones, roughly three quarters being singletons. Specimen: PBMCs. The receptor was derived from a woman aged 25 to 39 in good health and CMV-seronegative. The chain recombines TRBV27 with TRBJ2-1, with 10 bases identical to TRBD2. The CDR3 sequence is CASSPTPPSGRTNEQFF. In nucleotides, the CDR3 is TGTGCCAGCAGTCCCACGCCTCCTAGCGGGAGAACGAATGAGCAGTTCTTC.